This is a list of T cell receptor beta chains from one sample in a study of T cell repertoires in cytomegalovirus infection. One entry per CDR3 protein, called by TCRdb with MiXCR from the reads. The sample consists of approximately 500,000 distinct CDR3 sequences, more than 20% of them appearing once. Sequencing input: PBMCs. The receptor source for this set is a human donor in good health (CMV status not recorded). Some clones in this sample may be carry-over from other donors' samples. CDR3s include the opening cysteine and the closing phenylalanine or tryptophan. A D gene is named only where the DNA matches it firmly. The size field is filled for only some rows; it gives once, few, many or a size class.

v_call: TRBV5-4; j_call: TRBJ1-6; clone_size: NA; d_call: NA; cdr3_nt: TGTGCCAGCAGCTCCGGGGCGGGCCGGAGCTCCTATAATTCACCCCTCCACTTT; cdr3_aa: CASSSGAGRSSYNSPLHF
v_call: TRBV2; j_call: TRBJ1-4; clone_size: few; d_call: NA; cdr3_nt: TGTGCCAGCAGTCGGGACGGAACAACTAATGAAAAACTGTTTTTT; cdr3_aa: CASSRDGTTNEKLFF
v_call: TRBV7-2; j_call: TRBJ1-2; clone_size: many; d_call: TRBD1; cdr3_nt: TGTGCCAGCAGCCCACAGGGGGCGCAGGACTATGGCTACACCTTC; cdr3_aa: CASSPQGAQDYGYTF
v_call: TRBV12-3/TRBV12-4; j_call: TRBJ1-5; clone_size: few; d_call: NA; cdr3_nt: TGTGCCAGCAGTTTATTCAATGGCAATCAGCCCCAGCATTTT; cdr3_aa: CASSLFNGNQPQHF
v_call: TRBV6-1; j_call: TRBJ1-2; clone_size: NA; d_call: NA; cdr3_nt: TGTGCCAGCAGTGAAGTCGGGGCAGGCAGAGGCTACACCTTC; cdr3_aa: CASSEVGAGRGYTF
v_call: TRBV28; j_call: TRBJ1-5; clone_size: few; d_call: TRBD1; cdr3_nt: TGTGCCAGCAGTTTCGGGTTCGGGACAGGCAATCAGCCCCAGCATTTT; cdr3_aa: CASSFGFGTGNQPQHF
v_call: TRBV12-3/TRBV12-4; j_call: TRBJ2-1; clone_size: few; d_call: TRBD2; cdr3_nt: TGTGCCAGCAGTTCCCCGGGACTAGCGGTCCTCTGGGACTACAATGAGCAGTTCTTC; cdr3_aa: CASSSPGLAVLWDYNEQFF
v_call: TRBV11-2; j_call: TRBJ1-6; clone_size: NA; d_call: NA; cdr3_nt: TGTGCCAGCAGCTTAGCCGGCAGGGATAATTCACCCCTCCACTTT; cdr3_aa: CASSLAGRDNSPLHF
v_call: TRBV6-2/TRBV6-3; j_call: TRBJ2-5; clone_size: NA; d_call: TRBD2; cdr3_nt: TGTGCCACCTCCGGACTAGCGGGGCCTGGGGAGACCCAGTACTTC; cdr3_aa: CATSGLAGPGETQYF
v_call: TRBV20-1; j_call: TRBJ2-7; clone_size: NA; d_call: NA; cdr3_nt: TGCAGTGCTAGCTCCTACGAGCAGTACTTC; cdr3_aa: CSASSYEQYF
v_call: TRBV7-6; j_call: TRBJ1-1; clone_size: NA; d_call: NA; cdr3_nt: TGTGCCAGCAAACGGTTTTCGAACACTGAAGCTTTCTTT; cdr3_aa: CASKRFSNTEAFF
v_call: TRBV4-1; j_call: TRBJ1-1; clone_size: NA; d_call: TRBD1; cdr3_nt: TGCGCCAGCAGCCAAGACCCAACAGGGGACACTGAAGCTTTCTTT; cdr3_aa: CASSQDPTGDTEAFF
v_call: TRBV20-1; j_call: TRBJ1-2; clone_size: NA; d_call: NA; cdr3_nt: TGCAGTGCTAGAGTCGACCCCGGGGGCTATGGCTACACCTTC; cdr3_aa: CSARVDPGGYGYTF
v_call: TRBV6-1; j_call: TRBJ2-2; clone_size: NA; d_call: NA; cdr3_nt: TGTGCCAGCCAGGGGCCGAACACCGGGGAGCTGTTTTTT; cdr3_aa: CASQGPNTGELFF
v_call: TRBV19; j_call: TRBJ1-2; clone_size: NA; d_call: NA; cdr3_nt: TGTGCCAGTAAATCACCCGGGCGGGACTATGGCTACACCTTC; cdr3_aa: CASKSPGRDYGYTF
v_call: TRBV7-8; j_call: TRBJ2-1; clone_size: few; d_call: TRBD1; cdr3_nt: TGTGCCAGCAGCTTACCCTGGACAGGGGTGAATGAGCAGTTCTTC; cdr3_aa: CASSLPWTGVNEQFF
v_call: TRBV24-1; j_call: TRBJ2-2; clone_size: few; d_call: NA; cdr3_nt: TGTGCCTCCAGTGGTGCGGGGGCGGGTTCCAACACCGGGGAGCTGTTTTTT; cdr3_aa: CASSGAGAGSNTGELFF
v_call: TRBV28; j_call: TRBJ2-2; clone_size: NA; d_call: NA; cdr3_nt: TGTGCCAGCAGTTTCCTGAGACTGGACAGTGTGAACACCGGGGAGCTGTTTTTT; cdr3_aa: CASSFLRLDSVNTGELFF
v_call: TRBV29-1; j_call: TRBJ2-7; clone_size: NA; d_call: TRBD2; cdr3_nt: TGCAGCGTTGAAGGGGGACTACCTCCCTACGAGCAGTACTTC; cdr3_aa: CSVEGGLPPYEQYF
v_call: TRBV20-1; j_call: TRBJ2-1; clone_size: NA; d_call: TRBD2; cdr3_nt: TGCAGTGCTAGGCCCTCGCTAGCGGCGGAGGTGAGGGGCAATGAGCAGTTCTTC; cdr3_aa: CSARPSLAAEVRGNEQFF
v_call: TRBV2; j_call: TRBJ2-5; clone_size: few; d_call: TRBD2; cdr3_nt: TGTGCCAGCAGTGAATTCGCACTAGCGGGAGAAGAGACCCAGTACTTC; cdr3_aa: CASSEFALAGEETQYF
v_call: TRBV11-1; j_call: TRBJ2-1; clone_size: few; d_call: TRBD2; cdr3_nt: TGTGCCAGCAAGCTTAGAGGATCAGCGGGGGAATCCTACAATGAGCAGTTCTTC; cdr3_aa: CASKLRGSAGESYNEQFF
v_call: TRBV6-2/TRBV6-3; j_call: TRBJ2-1; clone_size: NA; d_call: TRBD2; cdr3_nt: TGTGCCAGCAGTTACCTGCTCGTAAGGACTAGCGGGTACAATGAGCAGTTCTTC; cdr3_aa: CASSYLLVRTSGYNEQFF
v_call: TRBV3-1; j_call: TRBJ2-7; clone_size: NA; d_call: NA; cdr3_nt: TGTGCCAGCAGCCAACTCATAGGGGAGCAGTACTTC; cdr3_aa: CASSQLIGEQYF
v_call: TRBV4-3; j_call: TRBJ2-5; clone_size: few; d_call: NA; cdr3_nt: TGCGCCAGCAGCCCGACCTCTAGCCCCAGTAGCCCCCAGTACTTC; cdr3_aa: CASSPTSSPSSPQYF
v_call: TRBV7-2; j_call: TRBJ2-1; clone_size: many; d_call: NA; cdr3_nt: TGTGCCAGCAGCTTGGGGCTGACATACAATGAGCAGTTCTTC; cdr3_aa: CASSLGLTYNEQFF
v_call: TRBV5-1; j_call: TRBJ1-4; clone_size: few; d_call: NA; cdr3_nt: TGCGCCAGCAGCTTGGAAGGGGACCCGGGGGAAAAACTGTTTTTT; cdr3_aa: CASSLEGDPGEKLFF
v_call: TRBV7-6; j_call: TRBJ2-3; clone_size: few; d_call: TRBD2; cdr3_nt: TGTGCCAGCAGCTTAATCATCGCGGGAGGCGCCGGGGATACGCAGTATTTT; cdr3_aa: CASSLIIAGGAGDTQYF
v_call: TRBV19; j_call: TRBJ1-2; clone_size: few; d_call: NA; cdr3_nt: TGTGCCAGTAGAGTGGGGGCTAACTATGGCTACACCTTC; cdr3_aa: CASRVGANYGYTF
v_call: TRBV7-9; j_call: TRBJ2-5; clone_size: many; d_call: TRBD2; cdr3_nt: TGTGCCAGCAGCTTATTGACTAGCGGGACACGCGAGACCCAGTACTTC; cdr3_aa: CASSLLTSGTRETQYF
v_call: TRBV10-3; j_call: TRBJ2-5; clone_size: many; d_call: TRBD1; cdr3_nt: TGTGCCATCAGTGAGTCGGGACAGAAAGAGACCCAGTACTTC; cdr3_aa: CAISESGQKETQYF
v_call: TRBV4-1; j_call: TRBJ2-1; clone_size: NA; d_call: TRBD1; cdr3_nt: TGCGCCAGCAGCCAAGAATTTCAGGGGGACAGGTGGTCCCCCCGGATCTTC; cdr3_aa: CASSQEFQGDRWSPRIF
v_call: TRBV6-4; j_call: TRBJ1-1; clone_size: NA; d_call: NA; cdr3_nt: TGTGCCAGCAGTGTTTCAGACGGCACTGAAGCTTTCTTT; cdr3_aa: CASSVSDGTEAFF
v_call: TRBV27; j_call: TRBJ1-2; clone_size: NA; d_call: NA; cdr3_nt: TGTGCCAGCAGTTTATCATCGGGAGGGAACTATGGCTACACCTTC; cdr3_aa: CASSLSSGGNYGYTF
v_call: TRBV4-1; j_call: TRBJ2-5; clone_size: few; d_call: NA; cdr3_nt: TGCGCCAGCAGCCAAGATTGGGAGACCCAGTACTTC; cdr3_aa: CASSQDWETQYF
v_call: TRBV6-6; j_call: TRBJ1-1; clone_size: few; d_call: NA; cdr3_nt: TGTGCCAGCAGTTACTCGACATTGAACACTGAAGCTTTCTTT; cdr3_aa: CASSYSTLNTEAFF
v_call: TRBV5-5; j_call: TRBJ1-4; clone_size: few; d_call: NA; cdr3_nt: TGTGCCAGCAGCAACAGGGTTGCGACTAATGAAAAACTGTTTTTT; cdr3_aa: CASSNRVATNEKLFF
v_call: TRBV7-9; j_call: TRBJ2-4; clone_size: few; d_call: NA; cdr3_nt: TGTGCCAGCAGCGTATCGGGAGCAGGCAAAAACATTCAGTACTTC; cdr3_aa: CASSVSGAGKNIQYF
v_call: TRBV20-1; j_call: TRBJ1-5; clone_size: NA; d_call: NA; cdr3_nt: TGCAGTGCTAGGCTGAGGAATAGCAATCAGCCCCAGCATTTT; cdr3_aa: CSARLRNSNQPQHF
v_call: TRBV7-2; j_call: TRBJ1-3; clone_size: many; d_call: NA; cdr3_nt: TGTGCCAGCAGCTTAGGGTGGGGAACTTCAAACACCATATATTTT; cdr3_aa: CASSLGWGTSNTIYF
v_call: TRBV6-2/TRBV6-3; j_call: TRBJ2-2; clone_size: NA; d_call: TRBD1; cdr3_nt: TGTGCCAGCAAAGGGGACAGTCCGAACACCGGGGAGCTGTTTTTT; cdr3_aa: CASKGDSPNTGELFF
v_call: TRBV7-8; j_call: TRBJ2-3; clone_size: many; d_call: TRBD2; cdr3_nt: TGTGCCAGCAGCTTAGTGGGGGCGGGAGGCCCCACAGATACGCAGTATTTT; cdr3_aa: CASSLVGAGGPTDTQYF
v_call: TRBV7-3; j_call: TRBJ2-7; clone_size: NA; d_call: TRBD2; cdr3_nt: TGTGCCAGCAGCTTAGGTCCTAGCGGGAGCCCCTACGAGCAGTACTTC; cdr3_aa: CASSLGPSGSPYEQYF
v_call: TRBV6-1; j_call: TRBJ2-7; clone_size: NA; d_call: TRBD2; cdr3_nt: TGTGCCAGCACCAGGACTAGCGGGAGTTACGAGCAGTACTTC; cdr3_aa: CASTRTSGSYEQYF
v_call: TRBV14; j_call: TRBJ1-3; clone_size: NA; d_call: NA; cdr3_nt: TGTGCCAGCAGTCTCTTCGGACGGGGGTTGAGAAACACCATATATTTT; cdr3_aa: CASSLFGRGLRNTIYF
v_call: TRBV7-9; j_call: TRBJ2-1; clone_size: many; d_call: NA; cdr3_nt: TGTGCCAGCAGCGGGTGGACGTGGGACTCCTACAATGAGCAGTTCTTC; cdr3_aa: CASSGWTWDSYNEQFF
v_call: TRBV7-2; j_call: TRBJ2-1; clone_size: NA; d_call: TRBD1; cdr3_nt: TGTGCCAGCAGCTGGGGGGGGACAGGGCGGAACAATGAGCAGTTCTTC; cdr3_aa: CASSWGGTGRNNEQFF
v_call: TRBV18; j_call: TRBJ1-1; clone_size: few; d_call: TRBD1; cdr3_nt: TGTGCCAGCTCAGATCGGCAGGGGGCAGGGACTGAAGCTTTCTTT; cdr3_aa: CASSDRQGAGTEAFF
v_call: TRBV5-4; j_call: TRBJ1-2; clone_size: few; d_call: NA; cdr3_nt: TGTGCCAGCAGCCGGGACGGACACTATGGCTACACCTTC; cdr3_aa: CASSRDGHYGYTF
v_call: TRBV7-9; j_call: TRBJ1-2; clone_size: many; d_call: NA; cdr3_nt: TGTGCCAGCAGCCCTGGGGGAGTCTATGGCTACACCTTC; cdr3_aa: CASSPGGVYGYTF